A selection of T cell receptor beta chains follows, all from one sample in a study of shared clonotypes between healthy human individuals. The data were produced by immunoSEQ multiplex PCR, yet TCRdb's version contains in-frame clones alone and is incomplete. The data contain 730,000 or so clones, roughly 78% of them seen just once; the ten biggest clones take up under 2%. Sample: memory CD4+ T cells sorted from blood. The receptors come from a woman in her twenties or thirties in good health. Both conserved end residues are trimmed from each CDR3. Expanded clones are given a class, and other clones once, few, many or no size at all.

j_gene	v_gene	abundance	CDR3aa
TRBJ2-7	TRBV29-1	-	SVGWSSYEQY
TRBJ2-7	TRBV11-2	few	ASSLEGDSYEQY
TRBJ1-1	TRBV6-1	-	ASSSRPNTEAF
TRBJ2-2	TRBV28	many	ASSLDRGRSGELF
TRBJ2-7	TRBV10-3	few	AISPETWAVEQY
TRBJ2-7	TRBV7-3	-	ASSYGLDPGEQY
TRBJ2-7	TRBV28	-	ASNSGGGDNIYEQY
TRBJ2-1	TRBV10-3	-	AIRRDGYNEQF
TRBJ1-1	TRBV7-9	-	ASSSDGTAPTEAF
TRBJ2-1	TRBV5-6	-	ASSFSRVMYNEQF
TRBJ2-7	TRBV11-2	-	ASSFAVVAGPYEQY
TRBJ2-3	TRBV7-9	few	ASSSGTDTQY
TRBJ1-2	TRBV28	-	ASSPRQVRRHYGYT
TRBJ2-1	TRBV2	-	ASRVSGTPPNEQF
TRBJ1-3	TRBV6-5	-	ASSSGTIGNTIY
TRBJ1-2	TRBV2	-	ASSVSDRYYGYT
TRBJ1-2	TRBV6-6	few	ASSPDRGPYGYT
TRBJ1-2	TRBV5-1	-	ASSPTTGQPYGYT
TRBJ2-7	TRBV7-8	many	ASGLAGSEQY
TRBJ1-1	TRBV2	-	ASRRGGTGEFEAF
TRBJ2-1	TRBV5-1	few	ASSLGLAGAGGRYNEQF
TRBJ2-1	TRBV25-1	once	ASSELIGGHNEQF
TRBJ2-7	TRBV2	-	ASSTGTGYYEQY
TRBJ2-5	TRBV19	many	ATRRGGGETQY
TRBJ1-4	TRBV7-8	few	ASSLTHRGATNEKLF
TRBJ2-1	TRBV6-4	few	ASSDVPSGTDEQF
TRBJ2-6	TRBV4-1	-	ASSVRASHSGANVLT
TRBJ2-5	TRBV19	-	ATIVGDTKY
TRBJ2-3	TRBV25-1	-	ASSDATSTDTQY
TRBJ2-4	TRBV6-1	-	ASSAELAKNIQY
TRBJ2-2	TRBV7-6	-	ASSLGPAGAWNTGELF
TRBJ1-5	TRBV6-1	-	ASSRRGSNQPQH
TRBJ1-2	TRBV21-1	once	ASSKNGGLQNHYGYT
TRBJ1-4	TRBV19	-	ASSISTNEKLF
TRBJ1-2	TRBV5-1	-	ASTRDALYGYT
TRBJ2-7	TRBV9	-	ASSVGLAGGYEQY
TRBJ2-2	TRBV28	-	ASSRARASGTGELF
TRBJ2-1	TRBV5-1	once	ASSFGVSGDEQF
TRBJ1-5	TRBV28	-	ASSLGITSNQPQH